The rows below give T cell receptor beta chains drawn from one sample of a study of cytomegalovirus exposure and HLA in healthy donors. The method was immunoSEQ multiplex PCR; TCRdb's version includes in-frame clones alone and lacks a portion of them. In the table there are over 150,000 clones, around 88% of which are singletons. Sequenced sample: PBMCs. These receptors were collected from a man between 18 and 29 years old in good health and CMV-seropositive. Both conserved end residues are part of each CDR3. A D gene is named only where the DNA matches it firmly. Size tells how often a clone was seen (once, few, many) or the class of an expanded clone, and some rows leave it out.

clone_size j_call d_call v_call cdr3_aa cdr3_nt
. TRBJ2-7 TRBD2 TRBV7-3 CASSPRTSGMREQYF TGTGCCAGCAGCCCGCGGACTAGCGGGATGCGGGAGCAGTACTTC
. TRBJ1-1 . TRBV9 CASSVVAGAEAFF TGTGCCAGCAGCGTAGTTGCAGGGGCTGAAGCTTTCTTT
. TRBJ1-3 TRBD1 TRBV6-5 CASRPGQLSGNTIYF TGTGCCAGCAGACCGGGACAGCTCTCTGGAAACACCATATATTTT
. TRBJ1-1 . TRBV4-3 CASSQPGFNTEAFF TGCGCCAGCAGCCAACCCGGGTTTAACACTGAAGCTTTCTTT
few TRBJ2-2 TRBD1 TRBV2 CASTLQGTGELFF TGTGCCAGCACATTACAGGGGACCGGGGAGCTGTTTTTT
. TRBJ2-1 TRBD2 TRBV18 CASSPLAGSNNEQFF TGTGCCAGCTCACCATTAGCGGGATCTAACAATGAGCAGTTCTTC
. TRBJ2-7 TRBD2 TRBV6-5 CASSYGGRISEQYF TGTGCCAGCAGTTACGGCGGGAGAATTTCCGAGCAGTACTTC
. TRBJ2-7 TRBD2 TRBV4-3 CASSQERLAGSYEQYF TGCGCCAGCAGCCAAGAACGGCTAGCGGGGTCCTACGAGCAGTACTTC
. TRBJ2-2 . TRBV7-3 CASSLRPPRYSNTGELFF TGTGCCAGCAGCTTAAGGCCTCCCAGATATTCGAACACCGGGGAGCTGTTTTTT
. TRBJ1-2 TRBD1 TRBV4-1 CASSQSEGQVFFGYTF TGCGCCAGCAGCCAGTCAGAGGGACAGGTTTTCTTTGGCTACACCTTC
. TRBJ2-5 . TRBV7-2 CASSSTWGVQETQYF TGTGCCAGCAGCTCCACTTGGGGGGTCCAAGAGACCCAGTACTTC
. TRBJ2-5 . TRBV7-7 CASSIGSTQETQYF TGTGCCAGCAGTATCGGGAGCACCCAAGAGACCCAGTACTTC
. TRBJ2-2 TRBD1 TRBV19 CASTKGQGVNTGELFF TGTGCCAGTACGAAAGGACAGGGGGTAAACACCGGGGAGCTGTTTTTT
. TRBJ2-2 . TRBV2 CATRGRGGDTGELFF TGTGCCACCAGGGGGAGGGGCGGCGACACCGGGGAGCTGTTTTTT
. TRBJ2-3 . TRBV4-2 CASSQDGAGLRTDTQYF TGTGCCAGCAGCCAAGATGGGGCAGGTTTACGCACAGATACGCAGTATTTT
once TRBJ2-7 . TRBV11-2 CASSLGRVGYEQYF TGTGCCAGCAGCTTAGGAAGAGTCGGCTACGAGCAGTACTTC
. TRBJ2-2 . TRBV6-4 CASSRDINTGELFF TGTGCCAGCAGCCGGGACATTAACACCGGGGAGCTGTTTTTT
once TRBJ1-2 TRBD1 TRBV4-3 CASSRYGTDQYGYTF TGCGCCAGCAGCCGCTACGGGACAGACCAATATGGCTACACCTTC
. TRBJ2-7 TRBD1 TRBV27 CASSLSTGATYEQYF TGTGCCAGCAGTTTAAGTACAGGGGCTACTTACGAGCAGTACTTC
. TRBJ1-2 TRBD1 TRBV9 CASSGTGSYTF TGTGCCAGCAGCGGGACAGGGAGCTACACCTTC
few TRBJ2-6 TRBD2 TRBV7-2 CASSLRASGIPSGANVLTF TGTGCCAGCAGCTTAAGGGCTAGCGGGATCCCTTCTGGGGCCAACGTCCTGACTTTC
. TRBJ2-3 . TRBV19 CASSIGGFGTDTQYF TGTGCCAGTAGTATAGGAGGGTTTGGGACAGATACGCAGTATTTT
. TRBJ1-2 . TRBV18 CASSPVGYGYTF TGTGCCAGCTCACCGGTCGGGTATGGCTACACCTTC
few TRBJ2-1 TRBD2 TRBV5-4 CASRTSGRSSEQFF TGTGCCAGCAGGACTAGCGGGAGATCTAGCGAGCAGTTCTTC
. TRBJ1-3 . TRBV4-2 CASSQIGGGARNSGNTIYF TGTGCCAGCAGCCAAATTGGGGGGGGAGCGAGGAACTCTGGAAACACCATATATTTT
. TRBJ1-3 . TRBV9 CASTPGGNTIYF TGTGCCAGCACCCCAGGGGGAAACACCATATATTTT
. TRBJ1-1 . TRBV4-3 CASSPGHTNTEAFF TGCGCCAGCAGCCCGGGACACACGAACACTGAAGCTTTCTTT
. TRBJ1-1 TRBD1 TRBV11-1 CASSLETGGTEAFF TGTGCCAGCAGCTTAGAGACAGGGGGCACTGAAGCTTTCTTT
. TRBJ2-7 . TRBV5-1 CASSLDRVSYEQYF TGCGCCAGCAGCTTGGACAGGGTCTCCTACGAGCAGTACTTC
few TRBJ2-7 . TRBV4-1 CASSQRSTAGRLDEQYF TGCGCCAGCAGCCAAAGGAGCACTGCGGGAAGGCTGGACGAGCAGTACTTC
. TRBJ1-5 TRBD1 TRBV6-1 CASSPRDSGNQPQHF TGTGCCAGCAGCCCCCGGGACAGTGGCAATCAGCCCCAGCATTTT
. TRBJ2-1 . TRBV30 CAWSVIRGAYNEQFF TGTGCCTGGAGTGTAATCAGGGGAGCCTACAATGAGCAGTTCTTC
. TRBJ2-7 TRBD1 TRBV5-1 CASSPDRGIPYEQYF TGCGCCAGCAGCCCCGACAGGGGGATACCCTACGAGCAGTACTTC
. TRBJ1-1 TRBD1 TRBV27 CASKNHRTGGTEAFF TGTGCCAGCAAAAACCACCGGACAGGTGGAACTGAAGCTTTCTTT
. TRBJ2-3 TRBD2 TRBV7-7 CASSRGLAGTTDTQYF TGTGCCAGCAGCCGGGGACTAGCGGGGACCACAGATACGCAGTATTTT
. TRBJ2-1 TRBD2 TRBV7-8 CASSLAGGRAGEQFF TGTGCCAGCAGCTTAGCCGGCGGGAGGGCCGGTGAGCAGTTCTTC
. TRBJ2-2 TRBD1 TRBV11-2 CASSLGTGYTGELFF TGTGCCAGCAGCTTAGGGACAGGCTACACCGGGGAGCTGTTTTTT
. TRBJ2-7 . TRBV6-5 CASRSTVTYEQYF TGTGCCAGCAGGTCGACAGTTACTTACGAGCAGTACTTC
. TRBJ1-5 TRBD1 TRBV19 CASSIVRGNQPQHF TGTGCCAGTAGTATCGTCAGGGGGAATCAGCCCCAGCATTTT
. TRBJ1-5 . TRBV5-6 CASSLGLGSNQPQHF TGTGCCAGCAGCTTGGGACTGGGTAGCAATCAGCCCCAGCATTTT
. TRBJ2-1 . TRBV5-6 CASSLGWRGYNEQFF TGTGCCAGCAGCTTGGGCTGGAGGGGATACAATGAGCAGTTCTTC
. TRBJ1-1 . TRBV14 CASSLTGGTEAFF TGTGCCAGCAGCCTGACCGGGGGCACTGAAGCTTTCTTT
. TRBJ2-7 TRBD1 TRBV30 CAWRWTGVAAEQYF TGTGCCTGGAGGTGGACAGGGGTCGCGGCCGAGCAGTACTTC
. TRBJ2-3 TRBD1 TRBV12-5 CASGSGQSTSTDTQYF TGTGCTAGTGGTTCGGGACAGTCAACTAGCACAGATACGCAGTATTTT
. TRBJ2-1 . TRBV15 CATSRDFREQFF TGTGCCACCAGCAGAGATTTCCGGGAGCAGTTCTTC
few TRBJ1-2 . TRBV10-3 CAISTRNYGYTF TGTGCCATCAGTACACGTAACTATGGCTACACCTTC
. TRBJ2-7 TRBD1 TRBV30 CAWREGTGLPEGQYF TGTGCCTGGAGGGAAGGGACAGGCCTGCCCGAGGGGCAGTACTTC
once TRBJ2-5 . TRBV6-6 CASSYDTARETQYF TGTGCCAGCAGTTACGACACAGCTCGGGAGACCCAGTACTTC
. TRBJ1-5 . TRBV6-4 CASSAGEGGQPQHF TGTGCCAGCAGTGCCGGGGAGGGGGGTCAGCCCCAGCATTTT
. TRBJ2-1 TRBD2 TRBV11-3 CASSLEVPTSGGGYNEQFF TGTGCCAGCAGCTTAGAGGTACCAACTAGCGGGGGGGGATACAATGAGCAGTTCTTC
. TRBJ2-5 TRBD2 TRBV19 CASSIAGTSGGTQYF TGTGCCAGTAGTATCGCCGGGACTAGCGGCGGGACCCAGTACTTC
. TRBJ1-5 . TRBV19 CASSPSGIGRNQPQHF TGTGCCAGTAGTCCCTCGGGGATTGGGAGGAATCAGCCCCAGCATTTT
. TRBJ2-7 . TRBV5-3 CARMNDGDYEQYF TGTGCCAGGATGAACGATGGAGACTACGAGCAGTACTTC
. TRBJ2-7 . TRBV6-5 CASSSMSSYEQYF TGTGCCAGCAGTTCTATGAGCTCCTACGAGCAGTACTTC
. TRBJ2-4 . TRBV11-3 CASSSVGTAGKNIQYF TGTGCCAGCAGCTCCGTCGGAACGGCAGGGAAGAACATTCAGTACTTC
. TRBJ2-3 TRBD1 TRBV30 CAWTGGNTDTQYF TGTGCCTGGACAGGGGGTAACACAGATACGCAGTATTTT